This T cell receptor beta chain was obtained from a study of beta chain features in type 1 diabetes. All of the isolated RNA was reverse transcribed, so expressed TCRB transcripts were sequenced. Clones were sequenced by immunoSEQ multiplex PCR, and TCRdb holds only the in-frame ones, with some missing. The sample yields 150,000 to 170,000 clones, about 8.5% seen once. The study, taken as a whole, reports: The similarity of naive, central memory and Treg TCRB repertoires appeared greater among patients than among healthy donors.

Only one count was recorded for this clone. Its specificity is not known. CDR1 is MNHEY and CDR2 is SVGAGI in the germline V gene. V lost 0 bases and J lost 5, with 5 bases in between. This CDR3 contains 13 residues. Material for sequencing was central memory CD4+ T cells from blood. The chain joins TRBV6-5 to TRBJ1-5; D is ambiguous. This TCR was recovered from a man aged 18 to 29 in good health. The CDR3 nucleotides read TGTGCCAGCAGTTACTCTCGGGATCAGCCCCAGCATTTT. This translates into CASSYSRDQPQHF.